These T cell receptor beta chains were read from a single sample in a study of blood T cell repertoires in COVID-19. TCRdb's copy holds only in-frame clones and misses some; the assay was immunoSEQ multiplex PCR. The profile shows over 120,000 clones, approximately 88% of them singletons. The specimen sequenced was peripheral blood. Source of these receptors: a human donor in a cohort sampled during active COVID-19. The CDR3 runs from the conserved cysteine through the conserved F or W. A D gene is named only where the DNA matches it firmly. A clone size is listed for some rows: how often the clone was seen (once, few, many), or a class if it is expanded.

-	TRBD2	TRBV27	TRBJ2-3	15	TGTGCCAGCAGTTTGGCGGGGGACAGCACAGATACGCAGTATTTT	CASSLAGDSTDTQYF
once	-	TRBV15	TRBJ1-1	16	TGTGCCACCAGCTCTATGCCCTTTCAGGGGAGCACTGAAGCTTTCTTT	CATSSMPFQGSTEAFF
few	-	TRBV6-5	TRBJ1-2	15	TGTGCCACCATAAGGGTCACAGGGCGGGACTATGGCTACACCTTC	CATIRVTGRDYGYTF
once	-	TRBV6-5	TRBJ1-1	14	TGTGCCAGCAGCCCCCCGGGCAGGGTCACTGAAGCTTTCTTT	CASSPPGRVTEAFF
-	TRBD2	TRBV3-1/TRBV3-2	TRBJ2-2	16	TGTGCCAGCAGCCAAGCTTCGGGAGGGGTTTCCGGGGAGCTGTTTTTT	CASSQASGGVSGELFF
-	-	TRBV24-1	TRBJ2-2	15	TGTGCCACCAGTGCTCCCGGAGCGAGCACCGGGGAGCTGTTTTTT	CATSAPGASTGELFF
-	-	TRBV28	TRBJ1-6	18	TGTGCCAGCAGTGCGCACTCCCTACGTAGCTCCTATAATTCACCCCTCCACTTT	CASSAHSLRSSYNSPLHF
few	-	TRBV7-8	TRBJ1-5	14	TGTGCCAGCAGCTTAGCGGGAGGCAATCAGCCCCAGCATTTT	CASSLAGGNQPQHF
few	-	TRBV20-1	TRBJ2-3	14	TGCAGTGCTAGTCCCGAGGGCCTGACAGATACGCAGTATTTT	CSASPEGLTDTQYF
-	-	TRBV28	TRBJ1-1	14	TGTGCCAGCAGTTTGACAGAGCGGGGCACTGAAGCTTTCTTT	CASSLTERGTEAFF
-	TRBD1	TRBV7-9	TRBJ2-1	15	TGTGCCAGCAGCTTAGCGGCAGGGGGTACGAATGAGCAGTTCTTC	CASSLAAGGTNEQFF
many	-	TRBV4-1	TRBJ2-1	15	TGCGCCAGCAGCCGGCAGGGGCTAGCGGACAATGAGCAGTTCTTC	CASSRQGLADNEQFF
-	-	TRBV21-1	TRBJ2-7	15	TGTGCCAGCAGCAAAGGACTAGCGGGGTCCTACGAGCAGTACTTC	CASSKGLAGSYEQYF
-	-	TRBV6-5	TRBJ2-7	15	TGTGCCAGCACTCGGGGGACAGCACAAACCTACGAGCAGTACTTC	CASTRGTAQTYEQYF
-	TRBD1	TRBV7-2	TRBJ2-2	15	TGTGCCAGCAGAACGACAGGGGGCGTGCCCGGGGAGCTGTTTTTT	CASRTTGGVPGELFF
-	-	TRBV7-8	TRBJ2-7	13	TGTGCCAGCATGCCCAGCGTGACGGAGGAGCAGTACTTC	CASMPSVTEEQYF
-	-	TRBV27	TRBJ2-1	12	TGTGCCAGCAGTCCTTCCTACAATGAGCAGTTCTTC	CASSPSYNEQFF
-	-	TRBV5-1	TRBJ2-1	12	TGCGCCAGCAGCTTAGGAGACAATGAGCAGTTCTTC	CASSLGDNEQFF
few	-	TRBV11-3	TRBJ2-1	13	TGTGCCAGCAGCCCTTCAGGGGGGAATGAGCAGTTCTTC	CASSPSGGNEQFF
-	-	TRBV7-2	TRBJ1-6	15	TGTGCCAGCAGCCCCCTTAGGGGCCTGGATTCACCCCTCCACTTT	CASSPLRGLDSPLHF
once	-	TRBV23-1	TRBJ1-5	10	TGCGCCAGCCTTGATCAGCCCCAGCATTTT	CASLDQPQHF
-	-	TRBV2	TRBJ2-5	13	TGTGCCACACAGGGAATTGGTCAAGAGACCCAGTACTTC	CATQGIGQETQYF
-	TRBD2	TRBV29-1	TRBJ2-1	15	TGCAGCGCCCGGGGGGGGCTAAGCTCCTACAATGAGCAGTTCTTC	CSARGGLSSYNEQFF
-	-	TRBV28	TRBJ1-4	13	TGTGCCAGCAGCGGGACACGCATCGAAAAACTGTTTTTT	CASSGTRIEKLFF
-	TRBD1	TRBV5-1	TRBJ1-1	15	TGCGCCAGCAGCCGTACAGGGGCTTCGGGCACTGAAGCTTTCTTT	CASSRTGASGTEAFF
few	-	TRBV5-1	TRBJ2-2	13	TGCGCCAGCACCCCCCGGGACACCGGGGAGCTGTTTTTT	CASTPRDTGELFF
-	TRBD2	TRBV2	TRBJ2-1	15	TGTGCCAGCAGGGGACTAGCGGGGGGTTACAATGAGCAGTTCTTC	CASRGLAGGYNEQFF
-	-	TRBV4-2	TRBJ2-7	15	TGTGCCAGCAGCCAAGCTGGAGGGTTGGACTACGAGCAGTACTTC	CASSQAGGLDYEQYF
-	-	TRBV19	TRBJ1-1	13	TGTGCCAGTAGTATGGCGGGTGAGCCTGAAGCTTTCTTT	CASSMAGEPEAFF
-	-	TRBV6-6	TRBJ1-1	13	TGTGCCAGCTCGACATCTTTGAACACTGAAGCTTTCTTT	CASSTSLNTEAFF
-	TRBD2	TRBV30	TRBJ2-1	16	TGTGCCTGGAGGCTAGCGGGAGGGCCCTCCTACAATGAGCAGTTCTTC	CAWRLAGGPSYNEQFF
-	-	TRBV28	TRBJ1-2	13	TGTGCCAGCGTTGCCACCCGCCAGAGGGGCTACACCTTC	CASVATRQRGYTF
once	TRBD2	TRBV3-1/TRBV3-2	TRBJ2-3	16	TGTGCCAGCAGCCCATGGACTAGCGGGGGGGCAGATACGCAGTATTTT	CASSPWTSGGADTQYF
-	-	TRBV6-6	TRBJ2-7	12	TGTGCCACCTCGACTCTTACCTACGAGCAGTACTTC	CATSTLTYEQYF
-	TRBD2	TRBV2	TRBJ2-3	16	TGTGCCAGCAGTGAAGCGGTTCGGGGGGGGGCAGATACGCAGTATTTT	CASSEAVRGGADTQYF
-	TRBD1	TRBV6-1	TRBJ1-1	15	TGTGCCAGCAGTGAAAGGGACAGGGAATCCACTGAAGCTTTCTTT	CASSERDRESTEAFF
-	TRBD2	TRBV7-2	TRBJ2-4	13	TGTGCCAGCAGCCGGGCCTCGGGGGGCATTCAGTACTTC	CASSRASGGIQYF
-	-	TRBV12-3/TRBV12-4	TRBJ1-1	13	TGTGCCAGCAGTCCACAGGCGAACACTGAAGCTTTCTTT	CASSPQANTEAFF
-	-	TRBV3-1/TRBV3-2	TRBJ2-3	16	TGTGCCAGCAGCCAATGGTTAGGGGGGGGCACAGATACGCAGTATTTT	CASSQWLGGGTDTQYF
-	-	TRBV5-1	TRBJ2-1	12	TGCGCCAGCAGCGCAGTTGAGGGAGAGCAGTTCTTC	CASSAVEGEQFF
-	-	TRBV3-1/TRBV3-2	TRBJ1-2	14	TGTGCCAGCAGCCTCCCCTCGGGGGGGACTGGCTACACCTTC	CASSLPSGGTGYTF
-	TRBD2	TRBV7-9	TRBJ2-1	17	TGTGCCAGCAGCCCGGGACTAGCGGGGGTAGAACGCCATGAGCAGTTCTTC	CASSPGLAGVERHEQFF
-	-	TRBV28	TRBJ2-2	13	TGTGCCAGCAGTTCCGGGGACACCGGGGAGCTGTTTTTT	CASSSGDTGELFF
-	-	TRBV5-6	TRBJ1-3	14	TGTGCCAGCAGCTTACAGGGCTCTGGAAACACCATATATTTT	CASSLQGSGNTIYF
few	-	TRBV5-1	TRBJ2-3	16	TGCGCCAGCAGCTCCCCAGGGGGGACTAGCACAGATACGCAGTATTTT	CASSSPGGTSTDTQYF
-	TRBD2	TRBV5-5	TRBJ2-3	16	TGTGCCAGCAGCCCGACTAGCGGGAGAGGATCAGATACGCAGTATTTT	CASSPTSGRGSDTQYF
-	TRBD2	TRBV5-4	TRBJ2-3	15	TGTGCCAGCAGCTTGGGTCGCGGGGGGCCGGATACGCAGTATTTT	CASSLGRGGPDTQYF
once	TRBD1	TRBV29-1	TRBJ1-3	14	TGCAGCGTTGAACAGGGGGCTGGTGGAAACACCATATATTTT	CSVEQGAGGNTIYF
-	-	TRBV5-1	TRBJ2-6	17	TGCGCCAGCAGCTTGGGACCTCAGGGTGGTGGGGCCAACGTCCTGACTTTC	CASSLGPQGGGANVLTF
-	-	TRBV30	TRBJ1-3	15	TGTGCCTGGAGTGTAAAGGGGCTCTCTGGAAACACCATATATTTT	CAWSVKGLSGNTIYF
once	TRBD1	TRBV3-1/TRBV3-2	TRBJ2-2	17	TGTGCCAGCAGCCAAGATAACCAGGGGGTGAACACCGGGGAGCTGTTTTTT	CASSQDNQGVNTGELFF